Sequencing of this T cell receptor (beta chain) was carried out in a study of CD8 T cells in ankylosing spondylitis. The study, taken as a whole, reports: Characteristic of ankylosing spondylitis blood, it appeared, was a TCR beta motif comprising several highly homologous variants.

Germline V gives CDR1 SNHLY, CDR2 FYNNEI. The CDR3 is 14 residues long. V lost 7 bases, J lost 4 bases, and 3 bases stayed unmatched. In TCRdb, the 5' RACE reads were re-called with MiXCR into one record per CDR3 protein. The table records about 480,000 distinct CDR3 sequences, 17% of them present only once. Comment on this clonotype: As yet, its antigen is unknown. Possible read error: a much larger clone is one base away.

Sequencing was done on a sample of blood, either unsorted or a sorted T cell fraction (not recorded which). The V call is TRBV2, the J call TRBJ2-2; 10 nucleotides line up with TRBD1. This receptor was taken from a male donor with ankylosing spondylitis. Here the CDR3 reads CASTWTGGTGELFF. The CDR3 bases are TGTGCCAGCACCTGGACAGGGGGCACCGGGGAGCTGTTTTTT. Full variable domain (rest looked up from reference TRBV2 and TRBJ2-2): EPEVTQTPSHQVTQMGQEVILRCVPISNHLYFYWYRQILGQKVEFLVSFYNNEISEKSEIFDDQFSVERPDGSNFTLKIRSTKLEDSAMYFCASTWTGGTGELFFGEGSRLTVL.